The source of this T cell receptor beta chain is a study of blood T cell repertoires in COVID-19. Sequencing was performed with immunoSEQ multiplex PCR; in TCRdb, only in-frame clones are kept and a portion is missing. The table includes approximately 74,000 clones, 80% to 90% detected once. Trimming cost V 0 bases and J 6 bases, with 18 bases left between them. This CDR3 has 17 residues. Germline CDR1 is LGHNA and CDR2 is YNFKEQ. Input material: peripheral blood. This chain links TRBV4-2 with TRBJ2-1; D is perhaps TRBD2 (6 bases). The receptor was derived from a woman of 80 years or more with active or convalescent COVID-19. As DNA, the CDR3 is TGTGCCAGCAGCCAAGAGAGGGCGACTAGGGGAATCAATGAGCAGTTCTTC. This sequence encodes CASSQERATRGINEQFF.